These 25 T cell receptor beta chains came from one sample sequenced in a study of patients and donors after allogeneic stem cell transplantation. TCRdb called the RT-PCR reads again in MiXCR, with one record for every CDR3 protein. This table holds 110,000 or so distinct CDR3 sequences, 35% found once. Source material: blood, either unsorted or a sorted T cell fraction (not recorded which). All receptors come from a human donor who was either an allogeneic HSCT recipient or a stem cell or donor lymphocyte infusion donor (not recorded which). It is not recorded whose cells these are; they may come from a transplant donor.

The chain has TRBV4-1 and TRBJ1-5, with TRBD1 as a possible D gene (5 bases). Germline loops: CDR1 MGHRA, CDR2 YSYEKL. V lost 1 base and J lost 3, with 13 bases in between. The CDR3 runs 16 residues. The CDR3 region is CASSQGPGWDNQPQHF. CDR3 DNA: TGCGCCAGCAGCCAAGGCCCAGGGTGGGACAATCAGCCCCAGCATTTT.

This clonotype was counted a few times. The chain employs TRBV6-5 and TRBJ2-1; D is unclear. The germline CDR1 and CDR2 sequences are MNHEY and SVGAGI. The CDR3 loop spans 13 amino acids. The V gene lost 2 bases and the J gene lost 9 bases, with 11 bases spanning the gap. The DNA for the CDR3 is TGTGCCAGCAGTTACCGTATCGTGGGTGAGCAGTTCTTC. This translates into CASSYRIVGEQFF.

This clonotype was counted a few times. The V gene is TRBV27, the J gene TRBJ1-5; D gene ambiguous. There are 15 residues in the CDR3. Germline V gives CDR1 MNHEY, CDR2 SMNVEV (reference sequence). V was clipped by 2 bases and J by 1 base, with 9 bases between them. Written as DNA, the CDR3 is TGTGCCAGCAGTTTAGATGGATTCAGCAATCAGCCCCAGCATTTT. It translates to CASSLDGFSNQPQHF.

This chain connects TRBV18 to TRBJ2-1; D unclear. The CDR3 has 15 amino acids. V was shortened by 2 bases and J by 6 bases, with 14 bases between the two germline ends. Germline values: CDR1 KGHSH, CDR2 LQKENI. The CDR3 sequence: CASSPRSPSPNEQFF. The CDR3 DNA reads as TGTGCCAGCTCACCAAGGTCTCCAAGCCCCAATGAGCAGTTCTTC.

The chain carries TRBV15 and TRBJ1-1; D unresolved. V dropped 0 bases and J dropped 3 bases, with 8 bases sitting between them. The germline gives CDR1 LNHNV, CDR2 YYDKDF (reference sequence). This CDR3 has 14 amino acids. The CDR3 spells CATSREGPDTEAFF. DNA of the CDR3: TGTGCCACCAGCAGAGAAGGACCCGACACTGAAGCTTTCTTT.

This clonotype was seen only a few times. This sequence joins TRBV3-1 and TRBJ2-4; D is perhaps TRBD2 (5 bases). Germline-derived CDR1 and CDR2 are LGHDT and YNNKEL (reference sequence). This CDR3 is 13 amino acids long. Trimming cost V 4 bases and J 9 bases, with 13 bases left between them. The CDR3 coding sequence is TGTGCCAGCAGCCCGCCTGGTGCGGGCATTCAGTACTTC. It yields the protein CASSPPGAGIQYF. Supplemented by reference TRBV3-1 and TRBJ2-4, the full variable domain reads DTAVSQTPKYLVTQMGNDKSIKCEQNLGHDTMYWYKQDSKKFLKIMFSYNNKELIINETVPNRFSPKSPDKAHLNLHINSLELGDSAVYFCASSPPGAGIQYFGAGTRLSVL.

Only a few counts were recorded for this clonotype. This chain links TRBV12-3 or TRBV12-4 with TRBJ1-4; D is possibly TRBD1 (5 bases). This CDR3 has 14 amino acids. V was pared by 8 bases and J by 7 bases, with 17 bases between. Written as DNA, the CDR3 is TGTGCCAGCGCCCGGGGGGTTTCCGGTGAAAAACTGTTTTTT. This translates into CASARGVSGEKLFF.

This clonotype was observed a few times. V and J are TRBV11-2 and TRBJ1-1; TRBD1 is a possible D gene (5 bases). The germline V gene encodes CDR1 SGHAT and CDR2 FQNNGV. This CDR3 has 15 amino acids. V was pared by 6 bases and J by 5 bases, with 19 bases between. This chain's CDR3 is CASSVTVPGGTEAFF. CDR3 DNA: TGTGCCAGCAGTGTGACAGTCCCCGGAGGGACTGAAGCTTTCTTT.

The rearrangement links TRBV12-3 or TRBV12-4 to TRBJ2-6, with D unclear. The CDR3 is made up of 14 amino acids. V was pared by 5 bases and J by 0 bases, with 5 bases between. The CDR3 sequence: CASSLVSGANVLTF. For the CDR3, the DNA is TGTGCCAGCAGTCTCGTCTCTGGGGCCAACGTCCTGACTTTC.

This chain links TRBV27 with TRBJ1-2, with unresolved D. The CDR3 is 12 amino acids. CDR1 is MNHEY and CDR2 is SMNVEV in the germline V gene (reference sequence). V lost 11 bases and J lost 2, with 12 bases in between. The CDR3 loop reads CAAGVRNYGYTF. CDR3 DNA: TGTGCCGCCGGAGTGAGGAACTATGGCTACACCTTC.

The chain joins TRBV6-5 to TRBJ2-1; 7 nucleotides line up with TRBD2. The CDR3 is 14 amino acids. From germline, CDR1 is MNHEY and CDR2 SVGAGI. V lost 5 bases and J lost 8; bases outside the gene matches: 9. The CDR3 DNA sequence: TGTGCCAGCAGTCCTCCGACTAGCAGCCATGAGCAGTTCTTC. Residues: CASSPPTSSHEQFF.

V gene TRBV5-6 combines with J gene TRBJ1-2, with TRBD1 matching 9 bases. Trimming removed 0 bases from V and 4 bases from J; junction bases left unmatched: 7. CDR1 SGHDT and CDR2 YYEEEE come from the germline V gene. The CDR3 spans 16 residues. The CDR3 protein is CASSLASGQGTYGYTF. The DNA of the CDR3 is TGTGCCAGCAGCTTGGCCTCGGGACAGGGCACCTATGGCTACACCTTC.

The chain is built from TRBV3-1 and TRBJ2-1, with no clear D. The CDR3 contains 12 residues. From germline, CDR1 is LGHDT and CDR2 YNNKEL (reference sequence). Trimming cost V 4 bases and J 6 bases, with 7 bases left between them. For the CDR3, the DNA is TGTGCCAGCAGCCGTCTGGGCAATGAGCAGTTCTTC. It is translated as CASSRLGNEQFF.

As to this clonotype: Mismatch with germline at one junction end may stem from a read error. The chain recombines TRBV12-3 or TRBV12-4 with TRBJ1-2; D ambiguous. The CDR3 has 14 residues. The chain's CDR3 is CASSFRRTLYGCTF. In nucleotides, the CDR3 is TGTGCCAGCAGTTTCAGGCGCACCCTCTATGGCTGCACCTTC.

This chain joins TRBV9 and TRBJ1-4; no definite D call. CDR1 is SGDLS and CDR2 is YYNGEE in the germline V gene. This CDR3 has 14 residues. The ends were cut back, 4 bases at V and 7 bases at J, with 14 bases in the middle. The CDR3 protein is CASSPFRRGEKLFF. CDR3 coding DNA: TGTGCCAGCAGCCCCTTTCGCCGGGGTGAAAAACTGTTTTTT.

This chain uses TRBV28 with TRBJ1-5, with a tentative D call TRBD1 (6 bases). Trimming took off 3 bases at V and 0 bases at J, with 21 bases between the two ends. This CDR3 contains 19 residues. Germline V lookup: CDR1 MDHEN, CDR2 SYDVKM. The CDR3: CASSLGGRAAYYSNQPQHF. In nucleotides, the CDR3 is TGTGCCAGCAGTTTGGGGGGCAGGGCGGCCTACTATAGCAATCAGCCCCAGCATTTT.

As to this clonotype: A read error is possible here, since a much larger clone lies one base away. The chain is built from TRBV20-1 and TRBJ2-1; TRBD2 agrees at 8 bases. Germline V gene lookup returns CDR1 DFQATT and CDR2 SNEGSKA (reference sequence). V lost 3 bases to trimming and J lost 6 bases; unmatched junction nucleotides: 4. The CDR3 extends over 13 amino acids. In DNA, the CDR3 is TGCAGTGCTAGCGGGAGGGCCTCCAATGAGCAGTTCTTC. Translating it yields CSASGRASNEQFF.

This chain connects TRBV2 to TRBJ2-6; the D gene is possibly TRBD1 (7 bases). CDR1 SNHLY and CDR2 FYNNEI come from the germline V gene. This CDR3 is built from 14 residues. The V end lost 7 bases, the J end lost 4 bases, and 11 bases lay between the germline ends. CDR3 DNA sequence: TGTGCCAGCAATCAGGGGGGAGGGGCCAACGTCCTGACTTTC. Translation: CASNQGGGANVLTF.

This chain joins TRBV7-3 and TRBJ2-3; D call uncertain. The CDR3 has 13 amino acids. Germline V lookup: CDR1 SGHTA, CDR2 FQGTGA. V lost 4 bases to trimming and J lost 4 bases, with 9 bases between them. The CDR3 sequence is CASSSLNSDTQYF. CDR3 sequence (DNA): TGTGCCAGCAGCTCTCTTAATTCAGATACGCAGTATTTT.

This clonotype was counted between two and nine times. V and J are TRBV12-3 or TRBV12-4 and TRBJ1-1; D gene ambiguous. CDR3 length equals 15 residues. Trimming removed 6 bases at V and 0 bases at J, with 14 bases between. Here the CDR3 DNA reads TGTGCCAGCAGACATCGTAAGAATCTGAACACTGAAGCTTTCTTT. Encoded protein: CASRHRKNLNTEAFF.

The CDR3 region has the DNA TGTGCCAGCAGCTTTATTCGGGGAAACACCGGGGAGCTGTTTTTT. Its translation is CASSFIRGNTGELFF. The genes are TRBV11-2 and TRBJ2-2, with a possible D match to TRBD2 (5 bases). Germline V gene sequence: CDR1 SGHAT, CDR2 FQNNGV. Trimming pared 3 bases from V and 2 bases from J, leaving 10 bases between. The CDR3 has 15 amino acids.

This clonotype has more than one count but fewer than ten. CDR3: CASSQEYSPRPYGYTF. CDR3 sequence (DNA): TGTGCCAGCAGCCAAGAGTACTCACCTAGGCCCTATGGCTACACCTTC. The chain is built from TRBV4-2 and TRBJ1-2; the D is unclear. The germline V gene encodes CDR1 LGHNA and CDR2 YNFKEQ. V was shortened by 0 bases and J by 4 bases, with 15 bases between the two germline ends. There are 16 residues in the CDR3.

The chain recombines TRBV11-2 with TRBJ2-6; D gene unclear. Per germline, CDR1 SGHAT and CDR2 FQNNGV. The CDR3 extends over 16 amino acids. Trimming cost V 8 bases and J 1 base, with 15 bases left between them. The CDR3 loop reads CASRRSPLSGANVLTF. CDR3 DNA sequence: TGTGCCAGCCGAAGGAGCCCGCTTTCTGGGGCCAACGTCCTGACTTTC.

This clonotype was seen a handful of times. The chain combines TRBV15 with TRBJ1-5, with TRBD1 as a possible D gene (5 bases). The CDR3 length is 14 residues. Germline V gene data show CDR1 as LNHNV and CDR2 as YYDKDF (reference sequence). Trimming removed 6 bases at V and 5 bases at J, with 14 bases between. The CDR3 DNA reads TGTGCCACCAGTCCAGGGAGGGATTATCAGCCCCAGCATTTT. It translates to CATSPGRDYQPQHF. The full variable domain, its missing parts supplied by reference TRBV15 and TRBJ1-5, is DAMVIQNPRYQVTQFGKPVTLSCSQTLNHNVMYWYQQKSSQAPKLLFHYYDKDFNNEADTPDNFQSRRPNTSFCFLDIRSPGLGDTAMYLCATSPGRDYQPQHFGDGTRLSIL.

V usage is TRBV15 and J usage is TRBJ2-3; D not certain. Germline CDR1 reads LNHNV; CDR2 reads YYDKDF (reference sequence). The CDR3 runs to 15 residues. Trimming removed 8 bases at V and 2 bases at J, with 17 bases between. For the CDR3, the DNA is TGTGCCACCGCTACAGCATCTATTCTCACAGATACGCAGTATTTT. Protein: CATATASILTDTQYF.